This T cell receptor (beta chain) was captured by sequencing in a study of beta chain features in type 1 diabetes. The study reverse transcribed the entire isolated RNA, so it sequenced expressed TCRB transcripts. Sequencing used immunoSEQ multiplex PCR; TCRdb keeps in-frame clones, though not all of them. Among 140,000 to 150,000 clones listed, roughly 48% were seen once. Sequenced input: Tregs from blood. The TCR was taken from a man aged 18 to 30 in good health.

The CDR3 DNA reads TGTGCCAGCAGCTCCCGACAGACCGGCTCCTACGAGCAGTACTTC. Its translation: CASSSRQTGSYEQYF. This chain connects TRBV7-2 to TRBJ2-7; D perhaps matches TRBD1 (5 bases). The germline V and J ends were trimmed by 4 bases and 0 bases, with 13 bases remaining between them. Germline lookup yields CDR1 SGHTA and CDR2 FQGNSA. CDR3 size: 15 residues.